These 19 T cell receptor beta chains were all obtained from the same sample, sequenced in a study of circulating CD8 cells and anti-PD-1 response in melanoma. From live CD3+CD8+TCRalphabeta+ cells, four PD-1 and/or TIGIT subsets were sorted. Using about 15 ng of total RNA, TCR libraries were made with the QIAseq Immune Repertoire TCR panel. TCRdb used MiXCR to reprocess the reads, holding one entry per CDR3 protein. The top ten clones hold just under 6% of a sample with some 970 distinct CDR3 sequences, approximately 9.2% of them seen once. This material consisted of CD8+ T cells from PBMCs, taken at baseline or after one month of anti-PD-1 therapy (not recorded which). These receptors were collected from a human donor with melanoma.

The CDR3 DNA sequence: TGTGCCAGCAGTTTCCCCGGGGCCAATGAGCAGTTCTTC. Its protein is CASSFPGANEQFF. This rearrangement joins TRBV25-1 to TRBJ2-1; D tentatively fits TRBD1 or TRBD2 (5 bases each). V was cut by 5 bases and J by 6 bases, with 11 bases left in between. The CDR3 runs to 13 residues. Germline V gives CDR1 MGHDK, CDR2 SYGVNS.

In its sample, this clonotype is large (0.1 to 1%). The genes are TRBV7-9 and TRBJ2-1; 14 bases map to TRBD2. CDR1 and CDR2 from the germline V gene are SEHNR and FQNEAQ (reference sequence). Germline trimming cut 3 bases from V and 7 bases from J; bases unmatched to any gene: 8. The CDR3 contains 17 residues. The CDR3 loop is CASSLGPWTSGGNEQFF. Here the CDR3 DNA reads TGTGCCAGCAGCTTGGGCCCGTGGACTAGCGGGGGGAATGAGCAGTTCTTC.

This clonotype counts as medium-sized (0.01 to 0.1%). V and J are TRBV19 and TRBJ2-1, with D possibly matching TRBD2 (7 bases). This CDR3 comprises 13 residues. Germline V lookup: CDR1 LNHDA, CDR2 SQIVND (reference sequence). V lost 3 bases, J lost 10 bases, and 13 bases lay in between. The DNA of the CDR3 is TGTGCCAGTAGTATTTTGCGGGGGCCCGAGCAGTTCTTC. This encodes CASSILRGPEQFF.

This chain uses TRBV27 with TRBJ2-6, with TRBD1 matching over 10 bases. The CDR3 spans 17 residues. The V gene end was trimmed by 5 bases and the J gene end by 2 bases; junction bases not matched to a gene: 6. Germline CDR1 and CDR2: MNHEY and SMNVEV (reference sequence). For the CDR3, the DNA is TGTGCCAGCAGTACGGGGACAGGGGTTCCTGGGGCCAACGTCCTGACTTTC. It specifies CASSTGTGVPGANVLTF.

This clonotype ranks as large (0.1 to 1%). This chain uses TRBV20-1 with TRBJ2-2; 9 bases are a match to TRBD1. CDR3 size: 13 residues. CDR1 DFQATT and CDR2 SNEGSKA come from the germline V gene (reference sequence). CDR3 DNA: TGCAGCGGGGACAGGGCGAACACCGGGGAGCTGTTTTTT. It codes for CSGDRANTGELFF.

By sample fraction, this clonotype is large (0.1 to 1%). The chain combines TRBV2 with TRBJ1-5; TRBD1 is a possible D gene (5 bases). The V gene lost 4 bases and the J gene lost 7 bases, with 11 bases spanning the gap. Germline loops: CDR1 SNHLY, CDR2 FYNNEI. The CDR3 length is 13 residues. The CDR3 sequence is CASSGGEGQPQHF. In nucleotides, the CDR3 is TGTGCCAGCAGTGGGGGGGAAGGGCAGCCCCAGCATTTT.

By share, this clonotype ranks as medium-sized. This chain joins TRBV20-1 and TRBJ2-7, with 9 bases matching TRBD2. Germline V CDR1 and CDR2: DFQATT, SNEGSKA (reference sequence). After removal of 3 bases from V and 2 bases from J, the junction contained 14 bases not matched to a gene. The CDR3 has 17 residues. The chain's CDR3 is CSARDPPASGVTYEQYF. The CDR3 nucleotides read TGCAGTGCTAGGGACCCGCCGGCTAGCGGGGTTACCTACGAGCAGTACTTC.

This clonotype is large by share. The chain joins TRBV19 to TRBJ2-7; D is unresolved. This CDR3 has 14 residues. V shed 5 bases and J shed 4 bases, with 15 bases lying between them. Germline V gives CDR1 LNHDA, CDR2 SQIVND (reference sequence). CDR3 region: CASSSPLTDYEQYF. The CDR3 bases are TGTGCCAGTAGTTCCCCCCTAACGGATTACGAGCAGTACTTC. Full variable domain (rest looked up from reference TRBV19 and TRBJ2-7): DGGITQSPKYLFRKEGQNVTLSCEQNLNHDAMYWYRQDPGQGLRLIYYSQIVNDFQKGDIAEGYSVSREKKESFPLTVTSAQKNPTAFYLCASSSPLTDYEQYFGPGTRLTVT.

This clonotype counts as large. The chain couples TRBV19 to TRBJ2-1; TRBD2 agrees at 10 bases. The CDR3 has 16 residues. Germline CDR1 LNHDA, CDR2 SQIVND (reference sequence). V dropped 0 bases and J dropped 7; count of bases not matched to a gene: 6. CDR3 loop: CASSIDPSGGANEQFF. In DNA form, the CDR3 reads TGTGCCAGTAGTATAGATCCTAGCGGGGGTGCGAATGAGCAGTTCTTC. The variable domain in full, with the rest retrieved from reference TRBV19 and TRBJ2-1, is DGGITQSPKYLFRKEGQNVTLSCEQNLNHDAMYWYRQDPGQGLRLIYYSQIVNDFQKGDIAEGYSVSREKKESFPLTVTSAQKNPTAFYLCASSIDPSGGANEQFFGPGTRLTVL.

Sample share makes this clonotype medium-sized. The CDR3 DNA sequence: TGTGCCAGCAGCCCCCTGCTTAACACTGAAGCTTTCTTT. Amino acids: CASSPLLNTEAFF. The gene calls are TRBV9 and TRBJ1-1, with D unresolved. The CDR3 totals 13 residues. The V end lost 4 bases, the J end lost 2 bases, and 9 bases lay between the germline ends. CDR1 SGDLS and CDR2 YYNGEE come from the germline V gene.

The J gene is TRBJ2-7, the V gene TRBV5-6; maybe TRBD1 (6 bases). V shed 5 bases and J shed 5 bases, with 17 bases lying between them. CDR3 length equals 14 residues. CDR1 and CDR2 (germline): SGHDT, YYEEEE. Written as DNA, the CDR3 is TGTGCCAGCAGTCCGGGACATACTCTTAACGAGCAGTACTTC. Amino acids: CASSPGHTLNEQYF.

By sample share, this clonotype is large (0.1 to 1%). CDR3 amino acids: CASSQEGGTDTQYF. The CDR3, as DNA: TGCGCCAGCAGCCAAGAAGGGGGAACAGATACGCAGTATTTT. This chain links TRBV4-1 with TRBJ2-3; D is possibly TRBD1 (6 bases). The CDR3 is made up of 14 amino acids. V dropped 0 bases and J dropped 3 bases, with 7 bases sitting between them. Germline CDR1 reads MGHRA; CDR2 reads YSYEKL.

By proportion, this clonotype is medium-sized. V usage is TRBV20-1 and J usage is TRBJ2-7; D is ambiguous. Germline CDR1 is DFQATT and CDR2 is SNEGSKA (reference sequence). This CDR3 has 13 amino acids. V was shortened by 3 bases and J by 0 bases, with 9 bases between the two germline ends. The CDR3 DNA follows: TGCAGTGCTAGTAATGGGGACTCCTACGAGCAGTACTTC. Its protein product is CSASNGDSYEQYF.

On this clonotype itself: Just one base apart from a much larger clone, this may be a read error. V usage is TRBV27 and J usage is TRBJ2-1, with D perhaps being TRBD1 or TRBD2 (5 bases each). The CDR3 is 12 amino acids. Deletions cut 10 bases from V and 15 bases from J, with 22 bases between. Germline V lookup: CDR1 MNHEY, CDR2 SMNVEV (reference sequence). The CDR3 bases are TGTGCCACCTTCCGGGACCCCCTTGGTGCGTTCTTC. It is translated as CATFRDPLGAFF.

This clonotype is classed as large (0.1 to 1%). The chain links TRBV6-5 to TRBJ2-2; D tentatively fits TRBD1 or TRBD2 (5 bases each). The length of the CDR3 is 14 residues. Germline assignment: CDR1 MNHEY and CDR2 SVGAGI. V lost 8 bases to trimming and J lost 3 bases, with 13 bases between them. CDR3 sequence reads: CASRTGPYTGELFF. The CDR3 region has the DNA TGTGCCAGCCGCACGGGACCGTACACCGGGGAGCTGTTTTTT.

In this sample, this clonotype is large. The CDR3 sequence is CASVREQETQYF. The CDR3 DNA follows: TGTGCCAGCGTTCGGGAGCAAGAGACCCAGTACTTC. The J gene is TRBJ2-5, the V gene TRBV9; a possible D gene is TRBD2 (6 bases). The CDR3 spans 12 residues. The germline V and J ends were trimmed by 7 bases and 2 bases, with 9 bases remaining between them. CDR1 is SGDLS, CDR2 YYNGEE, per germline.

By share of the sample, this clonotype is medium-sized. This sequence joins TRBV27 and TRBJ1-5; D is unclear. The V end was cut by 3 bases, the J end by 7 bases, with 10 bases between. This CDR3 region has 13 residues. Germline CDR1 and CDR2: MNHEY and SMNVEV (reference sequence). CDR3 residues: CASSFGVYQPQHF. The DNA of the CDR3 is TGTGCCAGCAGTTTCGGGGTGTACCAGCCCCAGCATTTT.

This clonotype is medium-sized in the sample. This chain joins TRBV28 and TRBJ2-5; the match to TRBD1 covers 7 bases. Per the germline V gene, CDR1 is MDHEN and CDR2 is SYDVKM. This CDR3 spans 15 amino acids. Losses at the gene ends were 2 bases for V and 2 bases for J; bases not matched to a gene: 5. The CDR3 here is CASSLPYRGQETQYF. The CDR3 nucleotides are TGTGCCAGCAGTTTACCTTACAGGGGTCAAGAGACCCAGTACTTC.

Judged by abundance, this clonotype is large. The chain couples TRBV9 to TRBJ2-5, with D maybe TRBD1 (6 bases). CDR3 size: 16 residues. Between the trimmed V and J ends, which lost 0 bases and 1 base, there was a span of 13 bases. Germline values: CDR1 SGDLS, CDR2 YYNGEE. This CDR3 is CASSVVDRSSQETQYF. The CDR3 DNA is TGTGCCAGCAGCGTAGTGGACAGATCCTCCCAAGAGACCCAGTACTTC. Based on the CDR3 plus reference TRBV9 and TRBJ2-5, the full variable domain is DSGVTQTPKHLITATGQRVTLRCSPRSGDLSVYWYQQSLDQGLQFLIQYYNGEERAKGNILERFSAQQFPDLHSELNLSSLELGDSALYFCASSVVDRSSQETQYFGPGTRLLVL.